These T cell receptor beta chains were read from a single sample in a study of blood T cell repertoires in COVID-19. Here immunoSEQ multiplex PCR was the method, and the copy in TCRdb shows in-frame clones only, minus some. The sample yields under 350,000 clones, approximately 90% seen once. Specimen: peripheral blood. The source of these receptors is a middle-aged man with acute or convalescent COVID-19. CDR3s include the opening cysteine and the closing phenylalanine or tryptophan. D genes are given only for firm matches. Clone size is stated in some rows and not others, as once, few, many or a class when expanded.

v_gene	d_gene	abundance	j_gene	CDR3aa	CDR3nt
TRBV7-9	.	.	TRBJ2-1	CASSLAGGKFF	TGTGCCAGCAGCTTAGCAGGGGGAAAGTTCTTC
TRBV5-1	TRBD1	once	TRBJ1-5	CASSPGTGAQPQHF	TGCGCCAGCAGCCCGGGGACAGGGGCTCAGCCCCAGCATTTT
TRBV27	.	many	TRBJ2-7	CASSVGGRNYEQYF	TGTGCCAGCAGTGTAGGGGGACGAAACTACGAGCAGTACTTC
TRBV4-1	.	.	TRBJ2-7	CASSQLLSTYEQYF	TGCGCCAGCAGCCAACTATTGTCCACCTACGAGCAGTACTTC
TRBV6-1	TRBD1	.	TRBJ2-3	CASSGRKQGERDTQYF	TGTGCCAGCAGTGGGAGAAAACAGGGGGAGAGGGATACGCAGTATTTT
TRBV2	TRBD2	once	TRBJ2-1	CASSGELAGGQTYNEQFF	TGTGCCAGCAGTGGGGAACTAGCGGGGGGGCAGACCTACAATGAGCAGTTCTTC
TRBV9	.	.	TRBJ2-2	CASSGRLGHANTGELFF	TGTGCCAGCAGCGGTCGGTTGGGACATGCGAACACCGGGGAGCTGTTTTTT
TRBV9	.	.	TRBJ1-1	CASSVLSGTSNTEAFF	TGTGCCAGCAGCGTTCTTTCCGGGACAAGCAACACTGAAGCTTTCTTT
TRBV5-4	TRBD1	.	TRBJ1-4	CASSVGTDSNEKLFF	TGTGCCAGCAGCGTCGGGACAGATTCTAATGAAAAACTGTTTTTT
TRBV19	TRBD2	.	TRBJ2-2	CASSPPRRGANTGELFF	TGTGCCAGTAGTCCCCCCAGGCGGGGGGCTAACACCGGGGAGCTGTTTTTT
TRBV11-1	TRBD2	once	TRBJ2-4	CASSSGGLAKNIQYF	TGTGCCAGCAGCTCGGGAGGTCTAGCCAAAAACATTCAGTACTTC
TRBV5-5	TRBD1	.	TRBJ1-5	CASSFLSLDRAGNQPQHF	TGTGCCAGCAGCTTCTTGTCCTTGGACAGGGCGGGCAATCAGCCCCAGCATTTT
TRBV7-2	.	.	TRBJ1-6	CASSFEGYNSPLHF	TGTGCCAGCAGCTTCGAGGGATATAATTCACCCCTCCACTTT
TRBV19	.	.	TRBJ2-2	CASLPGHFNTGELFF	TGTGCCAGTTTACCAGGGCACTTTAACACCGGGGAGCTGTTTTTT
TRBV5-1	TRBD1	.	TRBJ2-5	CASSPGQGERGTQYF	TGCGCCAGCAGCCCGGGACAGGGGGAAAGAGGGACCCAGTACTTC